This is a list of T cell receptor beta chains from one sample in a study of CD8+CD57+ T cells in acquired aplastic anemia. TCRdb re-called the reads through MiXCR, storing one row per CDR3 protein. The sample holds around 290,000 distinct CDR3 sequences, approximately 57% seen once. The sequencing input was sorted CD4+, CD8+, or CD8+CD57+ T cells (not recorded which) from PBMCs. The receptors here all came from a human donor with aplastic anemia. CDR3s include the opening cysteine and the closing phenylalanine or tryptophan. The D gene is left open where the match is weak. Rows may omit the clone size; those that give it use once, few, many or a size class.

J: TRBJ2-5
D: NA
length: 13
size: many
V: TRBV6-1
DNA: TGTGCCAGCAGTGAACGGCTACTAGAGACCCAGTACTTC
CDR3: CASSERLLETQYF

J: TRBJ2-1
D: NA
length: 11
size: many
V: TRBV19
DNA: TGTGCCAGTAGTAGTCGTGATGAGCAGTTCTTC
CDR3: CASSSRDEQFF

J: TRBJ1-3
D: TRBD1
length: 14
size: medium-sized
V: TRBV3-1
DNA: TGTGCCAGCAGTAACAGGGGCCTCGGAAACACCATATATTTT
CDR3: CASSNRGLGNTIYF

J: TRBJ1-1
D: NA
length: 11
size: many
V: TRBV24-1
DNA: TGTGCCCCGTTAAGCATCACTGAAGCTTTCTTT
CDR3: CAPLSITEAFF

J: TRBJ1-6
D: TRBD1
length: 14
size: NA
V: TRBV15
DNA: TGTGCCACCAGCAGAGGCCAGGGGGAATCACCCCTCCACTTT
CDR3: CATSRGQGESPLHF

J: TRBJ2-5
D: TRBD1
length: 14
size: once
V: TRBV7-3
DNA: TGTGCCAGCAGCTTAGGAATGACAGGGTCGACCCAGTACTTC
CDR3: CASSLGMTGSTQYF

J: TRBJ2-7
D: NA
length: 14
size: NA
V: TRBV2
DNA: TGTGCCAGCAGAGTTGGGGGTACTGCCTACGAGCAGTGCTTC
CDR3: CASRVGGTAYEQCF

J: TRBJ2-2
D: NA
length: 15
size: many
V: TRBV9
DNA: TGTGCCAGCAGCTCGTTGGTGGCGGACACCGGGGAGCTGTTTTTT
CDR3: CASSSLVADTGELFF

J: TRBJ1-4
D: NA
length: 13
size: NA
V: TRBV20-1
DNA: TGCAGTGCTAGAAATAGTCTTAATGAAAAACTGTTTTTT
CDR3: CSARNSLNEKLFF

J: TRBJ1-3
D: NA
length: 13
size: NA
V: TRBV20-1
DNA: TGCAGTGCGAGCTCCGGGGGGACTAACACCATAAATTTT
CDR3: CSASSGGTNTINF

J: TRBJ1-4
D: NA
length: 14
size: NA
V: TRBV19
DNA: TGTGCCACCTCATCAGGGCGGGAGGTTGAAAAACTGTTTTTT
CDR3: CATSSGREVEKLFF

J: TRBJ2-7
D: NA
length: 11
size: many
V: TRBV18
DNA: TGTGCCAGCTCACCAAGGGACGAGCAGTACTTC
CDR3: CASSPRDEQYF

J: TRBJ2-5
D: NA
length: 16
size: many
V: TRBV4-1
DNA: TGCGCCAGCAGCCAAAACCCTCCGGGACCCCAAGAGACCCAGTACTTC
CDR3: CASSQNPPGPQETQYF

J: TRBJ1-5
D: NA
length: 14
size: many
V: TRBV6-1
DNA: TGTGCCAGCAGTGACATGCAAGGGAACCAGCCCCAGCATTTT
CDR3: CASSDMQGNQPQHF

J: TRBJ2-5
D: TRBD1
length: 15
size: few
V: TRBV7-3
DNA: TGTGCCAGCAGCCCGGGACAGACCTCCCAAGAGACCCAGTACTTC
CDR3: CASSPGQTSQETQYF